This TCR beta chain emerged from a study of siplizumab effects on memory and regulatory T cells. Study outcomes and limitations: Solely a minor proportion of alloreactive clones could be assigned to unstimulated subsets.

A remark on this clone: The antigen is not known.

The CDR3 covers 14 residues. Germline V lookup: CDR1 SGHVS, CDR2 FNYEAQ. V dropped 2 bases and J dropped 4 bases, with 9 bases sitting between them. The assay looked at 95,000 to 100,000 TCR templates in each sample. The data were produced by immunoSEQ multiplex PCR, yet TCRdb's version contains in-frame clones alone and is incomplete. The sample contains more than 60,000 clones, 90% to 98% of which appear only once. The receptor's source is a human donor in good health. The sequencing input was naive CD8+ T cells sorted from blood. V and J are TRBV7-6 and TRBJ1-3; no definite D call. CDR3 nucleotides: TGTGCCAGCAGCTTATCCGGGATCGGAAACACCATATATTTT. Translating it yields CASSLSGIGNTIYF.